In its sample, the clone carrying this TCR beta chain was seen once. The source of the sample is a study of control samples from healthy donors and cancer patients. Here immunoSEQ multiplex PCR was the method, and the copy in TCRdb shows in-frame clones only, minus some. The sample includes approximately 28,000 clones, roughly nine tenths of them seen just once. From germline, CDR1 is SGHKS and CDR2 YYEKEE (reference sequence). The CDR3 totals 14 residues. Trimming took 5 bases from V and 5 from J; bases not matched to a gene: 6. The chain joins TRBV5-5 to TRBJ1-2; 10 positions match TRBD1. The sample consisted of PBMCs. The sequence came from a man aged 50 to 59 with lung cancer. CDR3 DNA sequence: TGTGCCAGCAGTCTTAGGACAGGGGGGTATGGCTACACCTTC. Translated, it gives CASSLRTGGYGYTF.